The clone carrying this T cell receptor (beta chain) was counted only a few times. Antigen unknown. The V gene lost 8 bases and the J gene lost 2 bases, with 14 bases spanning the gap. The CDR3 is made up of 14 amino acids. Only healthy Caucasians were enrolled as donors. The data belong to a study of identical twins. Study findings and constraints: Insertions were fewer in abundant cord blood beta clonotypes, whereas memory repertoires showed none of this pattern.

TCRdb re-derived calls from the 5' RACE reads in MiXCR, one entry per CDR3 protein. The sample includes roughly 720,000 distinct CDR3 sequences, 15% to 20% of them seen just once. These sequences were also reported in another study, on T cells expressing NK-cell markers.

The sequenced sample was PBMCs. This receptor was identified in a woman aged 18-29 years in good health. The rearrangement uses TRBV12-3 or TRBV12-4 and TRBJ2-3, with D unclear. CDR3 sequence: CASDDIPLTDTQYF. The CDR3 DNA reads as TGTGCCAGCGATGACATACCGCTCACAGATACGCAGTATTTT.